The 10 T cell receptor beta chains below come from one sample, sequenced in a study of PD-1 blockade in classical Hodgkin lymphoma. Profiled with immunoSEQ multiplex PCR; TCRdb holds only in-frame clones, not every one. Of some 90,000 clones listed, about nine tenths are singletons. Autologous stem cell transplantation was followed by relapse in every patient, and brentuximab vedotin exposure varied. The source was peripheral blood mononuclear cells (PBMCs), collected before the second cycle of nivolumab. The receptors originated from a human donor with classical Hodgkin lymphoma.

The chain is built from TRBV9 and TRBJ2-2; 8 nucleotides align to TRBD2. This CDR3 has 15 amino acids. J gave up 7 bases and V 0 bases, and 5 bases lay outside the gene matches. Germline CDR1 reads SGDLS; CDR2 reads YYNGEE. The CDR3 nucleotides are TGTGCCAGCAGCGTAGTCCGGGAGGGCCTCGGGGAGCTGTTTTTT. Protein sequence: CASSVVREGLGELFF.

The CDR3 DNA reads as TGCAGCGTTGGACCCCTTTCAGCGGGGAATACCTACGAGCAGTACTTC. Translation: CSVGPLSAGNTYEQYF. This chain connects TRBV29-1 to TRBJ2-7, with 7 bases matching TRBD2. V gave up 4 bases and J gave up 2 bases; unmatched junction bases: 14. CDR1 is SQVTM and CDR2 is ANQGSEA in the germline V gene. The CDR3 loop spans 16 amino acids.

The CDR3 nucleotides read TGTGCCAGTAGTGTCGTGGATGAGCAGTTCTTC. Translated: CASSVVDEQFF. This chain connects TRBV19 to TRBJ2-1; no reliable D call. Trimming took off 5 bases at V and 8 bases at J, with 7 bases between the two ends. CDR1 and CDR2 (germline): LNHDA, SQIVND (reference sequence). CDR3 length equals 11 residues.

The V and J genes are TRBV18 and TRBJ2-3; no clear D. The V gene lost 5 bases and the J gene lost 8 bases, with 14 bases spanning the gap. The CDR3 has 13 amino acids. Germline V gene sequence: CDR1 KGHSH, CDR2 LQKENI. CDR3 sequence: CASSTAQDGTQYF. In DNA, the CDR3 is TGTGCCAGCTCAACGGCCCAAGACGGTACGCAGTATTTT. Full variable domain (missing parts from reference TRBV18 and TRBJ2-3): NAGVMQNPRHLVRRRGQEARLRCSPMKGHSHVYWYRQLPEEGLKFMVYLQKENIIDESGMPKERFSAEFPKEGPSILRIQQVVRGDSAAYFCASSTAQDGTQYFGPGTRLTVL.

The genes are TRBV30 and TRBJ1-4; 8 nucleotides align to TRBD1. Germline CDR1 reads GTSNPN; CDR2 reads SVGIG (reference sequence). The CDR3 length is 12 residues. V was pared by 8 bases and J by 8 bases, with 7 bases of the junction left unmatched. The CDR3 sequence: CAGQGQGEKLFF. The CDR3 nucleotides are TGTGCCGGACAAGGACAGGGAGAAAAACTGTTTTTT.

This chain links TRBV4-1 with TRBJ2-7, with 7 bases aligning to TRBD2. The CDR3 consists of 13 residues. Germline V CDR1 and CDR2: MGHRA, YSYEKL. The V segment lost 6 bases and the J segment 3 bases; nucleotides outside the gene matches: 5. The CDR3 sequence is CASRRQRGYEQYF. As DNA, the CDR3 is TGCGCCAGCAGGCGGCAGCGGGGCTACGAGCAGTACTTC.

The V call is TRBV6-1, the J call TRBJ2-2; D may be TRBD1 or TRBD2 (5 bases each). Germline lookup yields CDR1 MNHNS and CDR2 SASEGT. The V end lost 4 bases, the J end lost 7 bases, and 25 bases lay between the germline ends. The CDR3 loop spans 18 amino acids. CDR3 DNA sequence: TGTGCCAGCAGTGTAACCGGGACCAAACGACACGAGGGCGGGGAGCTGTTTTTT. Its protein product is CASSVTGTKRHEGGELFF.

The V gene is TRBV5-1, the J gene TRBJ1-1; 7 positions agree with TRBD1. Germline V lookup: CDR1 SGHRS, CDR2 YFSETQ. The CDR3 spans 16 residues. Germline trimming cut 4 bases from V and 3 bases from J; bases unmatched to any gene: 12. As DNA, the CDR3 is TGCGCCAGCAGCCACCCTAGGGACAGTGGGGACACTGAAGCTTTCTTT. It is translated as CASSHPRDSGDTEAFF.

The chain links TRBV19 to TRBJ2-2; TRBD1 matches 10 bases. Losses at the gene ends were 2 bases for V and 6 bases for J; bases not matched to a gene: 6. The germline gives CDR1 LNHDA, CDR2 SQIVND (reference sequence). There are 16 residues in the CDR3. The CDR3 coding sequence is TGTGCCAGTAGTATATGGGACAGGGGTGTGTCCGGGGAGCTGTTTTTT. Protein product: CASSIWDRGVSGELFF.

The sample holds one count of this clone. CDR3 residues: CASRRTGGRDTGELFF. The CDR3 nucleotides read TGTGCCAGCAGACGGACAGGGGGCAGAGACACCGGGGAGCTGTTTTTT. The chain recombines TRBV7-6 with TRBJ2-2; 11 nucleotides align to TRBD1. This CDR3 contains 16 residues. V gave up 6 bases and J gave up 3 bases; unmatched junction bases: 6. The V gene's germline CDR1 is SGHVS and CDR2 FNYEAQ.